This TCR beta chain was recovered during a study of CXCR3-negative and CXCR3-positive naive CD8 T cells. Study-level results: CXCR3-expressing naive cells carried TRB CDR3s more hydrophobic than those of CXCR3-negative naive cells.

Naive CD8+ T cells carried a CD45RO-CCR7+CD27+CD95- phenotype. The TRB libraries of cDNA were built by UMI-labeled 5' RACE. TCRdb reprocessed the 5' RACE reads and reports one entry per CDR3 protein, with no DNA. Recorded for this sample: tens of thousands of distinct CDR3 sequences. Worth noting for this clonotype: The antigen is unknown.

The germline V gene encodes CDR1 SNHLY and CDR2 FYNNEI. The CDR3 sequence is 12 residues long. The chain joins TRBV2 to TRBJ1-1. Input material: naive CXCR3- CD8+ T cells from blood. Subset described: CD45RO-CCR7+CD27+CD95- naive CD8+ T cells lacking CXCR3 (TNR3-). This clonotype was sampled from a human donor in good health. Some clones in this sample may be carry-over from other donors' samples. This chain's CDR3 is CASSEAGTEAFF.